Following are 11 T cell receptor beta chains from one sample sequenced in a study of shared clonotypes between healthy human individuals. Profiling relied on immunoSEQ multiplex PCR, and the TCRdb table lists in-frame clones only, not all of them. The data show about 2.3 million clones, with just under 95% seen just once and approximately 0.39% held by the top ten. Sequencing input: naive CD4+ T cells from PBMCs. Subset indicated: CD45RA+ positively selected. The receptors come from a man between 18 and 29 years old in good health. Some clones in this sample may be carry-over from other donors' samples.

The chain carries TRBV7-2 and TRBJ1-1; D is possibly TRBD1 (6 bases). CDR1 is SGHTA, CDR2 FQGNSA, per germline. The V gene lost 4 bases and the J gene lost 1 base, with 25 bases spanning the gap. The CDR3 has 19 residues. CDR3 coding DNA: TGTGCCAGCAGCTCAGGTTTAGGGACACCAATACTCGGGAACACTGAAGCTTTCTTT. Its translation is CASSSGLGTPILGNTEAFF. Looking up the rest from reference TRBV7-2 and TRBJ1-1 gives the full variable domain: GAGVSQSPSNKVTEKGKDVELRCDPISGHTALYWYRQSLGQGLEFLIYFQGNSAPDKSGLPSDRFSAERTGGSVSTLTIQRTQQEDSAVYLCASSSGLGTPILGNTEAFFGQGTRLTVV.

Remarks on this clone: At the DNA level, this CDR3 is encoded by other sequences in the same sample as well. The J gene is TRBJ2-7, the V gene TRBV28; D is perhaps TRBD2 (5 bases). Per germline, CDR1 MDHEN and CDR2 SYDVKM. This CDR3 contains 12 residues. Deletions cut 3 bases from V and 3 bases from J, with 6 bases between. DNA of the CDR3: TGTGCCAGCAGTTTCGGGGACTACGAGCAGTACTTC. This encodes CASSFGDYEQYF.

V and J are TRBV28 and TRBJ1-2, with D possibly being TRBD1 (6 bases). The CDR3 consists of 17 residues. CDR1 MDHEN and CDR2 SYDVKM come from the germline V gene. Trimming pared 6 bases from V and 8 bases from J, leaving 28 bases between. The CDR3 sequence: CASRELTGSPFEGGYTF. The CDR3 DNA follows: TGTGCCAGCAGGGAATTGACAGGATCCCCCTTCGAGGGGGGCTACACCTTC.

The V call is TRBV28, the J call TRBJ2-7, with TRBD1 matching 7 bases. The length of the CDR3 is 15 residues. V lost 5 bases to trimming and J lost 0 bases; unmatched junction nucleotides: 7. The germline V gene has CDR1 MDHEN and CDR2 SYDVKM. CDR3 region: CASSTRDSLSYEQYF. CDR3 DNA sequence: TGTGCCAGCAGTACTCGGGACAGCCTCTCCTACGAGCAGTACTTC.

The CDR3 region has the DNA TGTGCTAGTGGCTCTGATTCCAGGGGATTAGAGACCCAGTACTTC. It yields the protein CASGSDSRGLETQYF. The rearrangement links TRBV12-5 to TRBJ2-5; D might be TRBD1 (6 bases). The CDR3 totals 15 residues. Germline V gene sequence: CDR1 LGHNT, CDR2 FRNRAP. Trimming took 6 bases from V and 4 from J, leaving 18 bases between them.

This clone was seen just once. The chain links TRBV5-1 to TRBJ2-7; D uncertain. V lost 4 bases and J 4 bases, leaving 18 bases between the germline ends. The CDR3 has 15 amino acids. CDR1 and CDR2 from the germline V gene are SGHRS and YFSETQ. The CDR3 loop is CASSTPPSGVYEQYF. The CDR3 nucleotides are TGCGCCAGCAGCACACCCCCCAGTGGGGTGTACGAGCAGTACTTC.

V gene TRBV28 combines with J gene TRBJ1-2; D is ambiguous. Between the trimmed V and J ends, which lost 6 bases and 3 bases, there was a span of 2 bases. This CDR3 is built from 10 residues. CDR1 is MDHEN, CDR2 SYDVKM, per germline. CDR3: CASSYYGYTF. CDR3 nucleotides: TGTGCCAGCAGCTACTATGGCTACACCTTC.

V usage is TRBV6-6 and J usage is TRBJ2-7, with 11 bases fitting TRBD2. Germline assignment: CDR1 MNHNY and CDR2 SVGAGI (reference sequence). J gave up 1 base and V 4 bases, and 3 bases lay outside the gene matches. This CDR3 spans 15 amino acids. The CDR3 sequence: CASSSSSGRSYEQYF. The CDR3 DNA sequence: TGTGCCAGCAGTTCCTCTAGCGGGAGGTCCTACGAGCAGTACTTC.

J is TRBJ1-2 and V is TRBV27, with D uncertain. The germline CDR1 and CDR2 sequences are MNHEY and SMNVEV (reference sequence). This CDR3 has 13 amino acids. With 5 bases removed from V and 4 bases from J, the gap between germline ends came to 11 bases. The DNA for the CDR3 is TGTGCCAGCAGTCCCTACGGTGGCTATGGCTACACCTTC. It encodes CASSPYGGYGYTF.

The chain combines TRBV2 with TRBJ1-2; D remains ambiguous. The CDR3 is 17 amino acids. Per germline, CDR1 SNHLY and CDR2 FYNNEI. The V gene lost 1 base and the J gene lost 0 bases, with 15 bases spanning the gap. CDR3 sequence (DNA): TGTGCCAGCAGTGAAGACACCGATTACCTAGCTAACTATGGCTACACCTTC. This codes for CASSEDTDYLANYGYTF.

The chain is built from TRBV4-1 and TRBJ2-5; D possibly uses TRBD1 or TRBD2 (5 bases each). The CDR3 contains 13 residues. Trimming left V 6 bases short and J 3 bases short, with 11 bases between. Per the germline V gene, CDR1 is MGHRA and CDR2 is YSYEKL. CDR3 amino acids: CASRHGAEETQYF. The DNA of the CDR3 is TGCGCCAGCAGGCACGGGGCGGAAGAGACCCAGTACTTC.